This T cell receptor (beta chain) appears in the sequencing data of a study of T cells in Graves' hyperthyroidism and ophthalmopathy. There were TCR beta CDR3 regions amplified from RNA transcripts. The HTBI primer set drove a first-round RT-PCR of the TCR CDR3. TCRdb called the multiplex PCR reads again in MiXCR, with one record for every CDR3 protein. The repertoire has roughly 570,000 distinct CDR3 sequences, 15% to 19% of them found once; the top ten carry about 7%. This clonotype has ten or more counts. V lost 3 bases and J 2 bases, leaving 16 bases between the germline ends. Germline V lookup: CDR1 SGHVS, CDR2 FQNEAQ. This CDR3 has 16 residues.

Sequenced material: blood. This TCR was sampled from a woman younger than 45 with Graves' hyperthyroidism. V usage is TRBV7-8 and J usage is TRBJ2-5; D may match TRBD1 or TRBD2 (7 bases each). CDR3 loop: CASSLQGGVLQETQYF. The CDR3 bases are TGTGCCAGCAGCTTGCAGGGGGGGGTCCTGCAAGAGACCCAGTACTTC.